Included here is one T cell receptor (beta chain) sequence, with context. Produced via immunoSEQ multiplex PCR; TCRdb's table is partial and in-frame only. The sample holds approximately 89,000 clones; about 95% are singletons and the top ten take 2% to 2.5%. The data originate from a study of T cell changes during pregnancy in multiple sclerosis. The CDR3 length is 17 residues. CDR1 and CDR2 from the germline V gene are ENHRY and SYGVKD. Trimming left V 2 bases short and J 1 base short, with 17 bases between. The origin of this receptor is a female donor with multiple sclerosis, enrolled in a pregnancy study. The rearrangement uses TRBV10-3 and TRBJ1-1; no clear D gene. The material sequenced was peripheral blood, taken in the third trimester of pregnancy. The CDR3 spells CAISENFKLRANTEAFF. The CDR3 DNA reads TGTGCCATCAGTGAGAACTTTAAACTGCGGGCGAACACTGAAGCTTTCTTT.